This T cell receptor beta chain was captured in a study of blood T cell repertoires in COVID-19. Clones were sequenced by immunoSEQ multiplex PCR, and TCRdb holds only the in-frame ones, with some missing. The table lists some 120,000 clones, over 85% of them singletons, with 4.6% in the top ten. Seattle's cohort entered during active infection and was followed longitudinally. Between the trimmed V and J ends, which lost 7 bases and 2 bases, there was a span of 11 bases. Germline CDR1 and CDR2: MNHEY and SVGAGI. The CDR3 consists of 13 residues. Sequenced input: peripheral blood. This receptor was taken from a man in his sixties with COVID-19, enrolled during active disease. V gene TRBV6-5 combines with J gene TRBJ1-1; no clear D. CDR3 nucleotide sequence: TGTGCCAGCAAGTCGGGAACCAACACTGAAGCTTTCTTT. As protein: CASKSGTNTEAFF.